The rows below give T cell receptor beta chains drawn from one sample of a study of identical twins. TCRdb reprocessed the 5' RACE reads with MiXCR, giving one entry per CDR3 protein. The table includes more than 400,000 distinct CDR3 sequences, around 15% detected once. These data were likewise used in another study, on yellow fever vaccine responses in identical twins.

The sample taken for sequencing was CD4+ T cells sorted from blood. Receptors were obtained from a woman under 30 in good health. Both conserved end residues are part of each CDR3. The order of the fields is clone size, D gene, V gene, J gene, CDR3 protein, CDR3 DNA. A D gene is named only where the DNA matches it firmly. Size tells how often a clone was seen (once, few, many) or the class of an expanded clone, and some rows leave it out.

>NA|NA|TRBV2|TRBJ2-2
CASRPGGGESGELFF
TGTGCCAGCCGGCCAGGGGGGGGCGAGTCCGGGGAGCTGTTTTTT
>NA|NA|TRBV7-9|TRBJ2-7
CASSLRAAGGWTYEQYF
TGTGCCAGCAGCTTAAGGGCGGCAGGAGGCTGGACCTACGAGCAGTACTTC
>few|NA|TRBV6-5|TRBJ1-4
CASSSSTNEKLFF
TGTGCCAGCAGTTCGTCTACTAATGAAAAACTGTTTTTT
>NA|TRBD2|TRBV12-3/TRBV12-4|TRBJ2-1
CASRGTSGRVEQFF
TGTGCCAGCAGGGGGACTAGCGGGAGAGTAGAGCAGTTCTTC
>NA|TRBD1|TRBV5-1|TRBJ1-4
CASSTGQGVYEKLFF
TGCGCCAGCAGCACAGGACAGGGGGTATATGAAAAACTGTTTTTT
>NA|NA|TRBV28|TRBJ2-1
CASSPHDYNEQFF
TGTGCCAGCAGTCCCCATGACTACAATGAGCAGTTCTTC
>NA|TRBD1|TRBV12-3/TRBV12-4|TRBJ2-6
CASSLVGGRGANVLTF
TGTGCCAGCAGTTTAGTAGGGGGCCGGGGGGCCAACGTCCTGACTTTC
>NA|TRBD2|TRBV7-2|TRBJ2-7
CASSFSPGGQEQYF
TGTGCCAGCAGCTTTTCCCCGGGGGGGCAAGAGCAGTACTTC
>few|TRBD1|TRBV20-1|TRBJ1-1
CSARTGGDTEAFF
TGCAGTGCTAGAACAGGGGGGGACACTGAAGCTTTCTTT
>NA|TRBD2|TRBV7-9|TRBJ2-5
CASSRPGLAANQETQYF
TGTGCCAGCAGCCGCCCAGGGCTAGCGGCAAATCAGGAGACCCAGTACTTC
>NA|NA|TRBV15|TRBJ2-3
CATSWGRTSTDTQYF
TGTGCCACCAGTTGGGGCCGTACTAGCACAGATACGCAGTATTTT
>NA|TRBD2|TRBV20-1|TRBJ2-7
CSAPRSSSGSYEQYF
TGCAGTGCCCCTCGTTCATCTAGCGGGTCCTACGAGCAGTACTTC
>NA|TRBD2|TRBV27|TRBJ2-1
CASKVGGATYNEQFF
TGTGCCAGCAAGGTCGGGGGGGCGACATACAATGAGCAGTTCTTC
>few|TRBD2|TRBV18|TRBJ2-1
CASSPPTSGLYNEQFF
TGTGCCAGCTCACCACCGACTAGCGGGTTATACAATGAGCAGTTCTTC
>few|TRBD2|TRBV5-1|TRBJ2-3
CASSPIAGISTDTQYF
TGCGCCAGCAGCCCAATAGCGGGGATTAGCACAGATACGCAGTATTTT
>many|NA|TRBV29-1|TRBJ1-5
CSVEVDRYQPQHF
TGCAGCGTTGAAGTGGACAGATATCAGCCCCAGCATTTT
>NA|NA|TRBV5-1|TRBJ2-2
CATVDSSGTGELFF
TGCGCCACCGTTGACAGTTCTGGCACCGGGGAGCTGTTTTTT
>few|NA|TRBV2|TRBJ2-7
CASRETEISYEQYF
TGTGCCAGCAGGGAGACAGAGATCTCCTACGAGCAGTACTTC
>NA|TRBD2|TRBV24-1|TRBJ2-1
CATSEGWVAGDNEQFF
TGTGCCACCAGTGAAGGTTGGGTAGCGGGGGACAATGAGCAGTTCTTC
>NA|NA|TRBV5-1|TRBJ2-3
CASSPPLGPTDTQYF
TGCGCCAGCAGCCCCCCCCTAGGCCCCACAGATACGCAGTATTTT
>NA|NA|TRBV12-3/TRBV12-4|TRBJ2-3
CASSPPWGALGTDTQYF
TGTGCCAGCAGCCCCCCCTGGGGGGCCTTAGGCACAGATACGCAGTATTTT
>few|TRBD2|TRBV6-1|TRBJ2-2
CASRLGSGMTAGELFF
TGTGCCAGCAGACTGGGTAGCGGGATGACGGCCGGGGAGCTGTTTTTT
>few|TRBD2|TRBV2|TRBJ2-1
CASRVEVAGNEQFF
TGTGCCAGCAGAGTTGAGGTAGCGGGCAATGAGCAGTTCTTC
>many|NA|TRBV6-5|TRBJ2-3
CASSYQGSDTQYF
TGTGCCAGCAGTTACCAGGGCTCAGATACGCAGTATTTT
>few|TRBD1|TRBV4-2|TRBJ2-1
CASSIPGTGYNEQFF
TGTGCCAGCAGCATCCCCGGGACAGGGTACAATGAGCAGTTCTTC
>few|NA|TRBV2|TRBJ2-5
CASSEGRGQETQYF
TGTGCCAGCAGTGAAGGGCGGGGCCAAGAGACCCAGTACTTC
>NA|NA|TRBV10-3|TRBJ2-5
CAISVGGKETQYF
TGTGCCATCAGTGTTGGTGGGAAAGAGACCCAGTACTTC
>many|TRBD1|TRBV12-3/TRBV12-4|TRBJ2-5
CASTATGTAWETQYF
TGTGCCAGCACCGCCACCGGGACAGCGTGGGAGACCCAGTACTTC
>NA|TRBD2|TRBV7-6|TRBJ2-7
CASSLLLAENSYEQYF
TGTGCCAGCAGCTTATTGCTAGCGGAGAACTCCTACGAGCAGTACTTC
>few|TRBD1|TRBV27|TRBJ2-7
CASSPRTGVAEQYF
TGTGCCAGCAGTCCTCGGACAGGTGTCGCCGAGCAGTACTTC
>few|NA|TRBV14|TRBJ2-2
CASSQEWGRITGELFF
TGTGCCAGCAGCCAAGAATGGGGGCGGATCACCGGGGAGCTGTTTTTT
>NA|TRBD2|TRBV20-1|TRBJ2-3
CSAPRLAGVADTQYF
TGCAGTGCTCCTCGTCTAGCGGGGGTTGCAGATACGCAGTATTTT